The T cell receptor (beta chain) described here comes from a study of blood T cell repertoires in COVID-19. Study context: Sites in the United States, Italy and Spain provided acute and convalescent COVID-19 samples.

Some clones are missing from TCRdb's copy, which holds only in-frame ones; the method was immunoSEQ multiplex PCR. The profile shows around 92,000 clones, 85% to 90% of them singletons. V was cut by 7 bases and J by 7 bases, with 14 bases left in between. This CDR3 is built from 13 residues. The sequenced sample was peripheral blood. This receptor was taken from a woman aged 80 or over with active COVID-19. The chain has TRBV12-3 or TRBV12-4 and TRBJ2-1, with D tentatively TRBD2 (6 bases). As DNA, the CDR3 is TGTGCCAGCAACAAGGGACTCAATAATGAGCAGTTCTTC. Amino acids: CASNKGLNNEQFF.